This T cell receptor (beta chain) was sequenced during a study of cytomegalovirus exposure and HLA in healthy donors. Study outcomes and limitations: A list of approximately 160 TCR beta chains associated with cytomegalovirus was given. In vitro work confirmed that a few CMV-associated chains recognize CMV antigens. A later analysis reportedly identified an Asian-associated ancestry cluster as carrying fewer N-insertions than the roughly 600-donor mean. CMV serostatus was the sole immune exposure data available.

V lost 3 bases and J 0 bases, leaving 15 bases between the germline ends. From germline, CDR1 is SGDLS and CDR2 YYNGEE. The CDR3 spans 16 residues. Comments on this clone: Its matching antigen is unknown.

PCR involved 60 Vbeta and 13 Jbeta primers. The method was immunoSEQ multiplex PCR; TCRdb's version includes in-frame clones alone and lacks a portion of them. In the table there are around 120,000 clones, roughly 70% of which are singletons. The source is a woman in her forties in good health and CMV-seronegative. The rearrangement uses TRBV9 and TRBJ2-5; D is ambiguous. The sequencing sample was made of PBMCs. This CDR3 is CASSASPLPYQETQYF. The CDR3 DNA reads TGTGCCAGCAGCGCCTCCCCCCTCCCGTACCAAGAGACCCAGTACTTC.